The 32 T cell receptor beta chains reported below all come from one sample, sequenced in a study of Graves' ophthalmopathy and Graves' hyperthyroidism. RNA transcripts served as template for amplifying TCR beta CDR3 sequences. HTBI-primed RT-PCR formed the first round, and a multiplex PCR formed the second. TCRdb passed the multiplex PCR reads through MiXCR, listing each CDR3 protein once. The sample shows 560,000 or so distinct CDR3 sequences, less than 45% of them seen only once. Sequencing used peripheral blood or thyroid tissue (not recorded which). The receptors shown here come from an adult man with Graves' hyperthyroidism.

In regard to this clonotype: Compared with germline, one end of the junction differs, possibly owing to a read error. The rearrangement uses TRBV7-9 and TRBJ2-7, with 7 bases matching TRBD2. The CDR3 has 14 amino acids. Germline V CDR1 and CDR2: SEHNR, FQNEAQ (reference sequence). CDR3 sequence: CAGSLAAGSYEQYF. The CDR3 coding sequence is TGCGCCGGCAGCTTAGCAGCGGGGTCCTACGAGCAGTACTTC.

This clonotype has a count of ten or more. J is TRBJ2-7 and V is TRBV7-6; 7 bases map to TRBD2. There are 15 residues in the CDR3. Germline values: CDR1 SGHVS, CDR2 FNYEAQ. Germline trimming cut 2 bases from V and 2 bases from J; bases unmatched to any gene: 6. As DNA, the CDR3 is TGTGCCAGCAGCTTAAGCTCTAGCGGAACCTACGAGCAGTACTTC. Amino acids: CASSLSSSGTYEQYF.

This clonotype came up many times. The genes are TRBV7-3 and TRBJ1-3; the D gene is possibly TRBD1 (6 bases). CDR3 size: 13 residues. Trimming left V 4 bases short and J 4 bases short, with 8 bases between. Germline V CDR1 and CDR2: SGHTA, FQGTGA. In DNA form, the CDR3 reads TGTGCCAGCAGCTACGGACAGGGAAACACCATATATTTT. It yields the protein CASSYGQGNTIYF.

The chain joins TRBV7-9 to TRBJ2-7; 7 bases match TRBD1. Germline values: CDR1 SEHNR, CDR2 FQNEAQ (reference sequence). V gave up 6 bases and J gave up 2 bases; unmatched junction bases: 7. This CDR3 spans 14 amino acids. CDR3 sequence (DNA): TGTGCCAGCAGGGGCGGCAGGGGGACCTACGAGCAGTACTTC. It encodes CASRGGRGTYEQYF.

This clonotype has only a few counts. V is TRBV12-3 or TRBV12-4 and J is TRBJ2-6; D possibly corresponds to TRBD1 (6 bases). The length of the CDR3 is 15 residues. Trimming took off 6 bases at V and 2 bases at J, with 11 bases between the two ends. This chain's CDR3 is CASSPHRAGANVLTF. In nucleotides, the CDR3 is TGTGCCAGCAGCCCACACAGGGCTGGGGCCAACGTCCTGACTTTC.

This chain links TRBV29-1 with TRBJ1-3; D gene uncertain. The V gene's germline CDR1 is SQVTM and CDR2 ANQGSEA. V was trimmed by 7 bases and J by 3 bases, leaving 10 bases between them. CDR3 length equals 12 residues. For the CDR3, the DNA is TGCAGCGCATATGAGGGTGGAAACACCATATATTTT. It is translated as CSAYEGGNTIYF.

The chain joins TRBV3-1 to TRBJ1-2, with a weak D call TRBD1 (5 bases). Looked up from germline, CDR1 is LGHDT and CDR2 is YNNKEL (reference sequence). V dropped 1 base and J dropped 3 bases, with 9 bases sitting between them. CDR3 size: 14 residues. This chain's CDR3 is CASSQGTFDYGYTF. In DNA, the CDR3 is TGTGCCAGCAGCCAAGGGACATTTGACTATGGCTACACCTTC.

V usage is TRBV29-1 and J usage is TRBJ2-7; D might be TRBD1 (5 bases). This CDR3 comprises 13 residues. Trimming pared 6 bases from V and 0 bases from J, leaving 12 bases between. Germline-derived CDR1 and CDR2 are SQVTM and ANQGSEA. In nucleotides, the CDR3 is TGCAGCGTGATGACAGTTATCTCCTACGAGCAGTACTTC. This gives the protein CSVMTVISYEQYF.

The chain combines TRBV29-1 with TRBJ2-5; TRBD2 matches 8 bases. CDR1 is SQVTM, CDR2 ANQGSEA, per germline. V gave up 4 bases and J gave up 5 bases; unmatched junction bases: 12. The CDR3 is made up of 15 amino acids. CDR3 sequence (DNA): TGCAGCGTTGTACCCCCACCAGCGGGAGTGGAGACCCAGTACTTC. It translates to CSVVPPPAGVETQYF.

V and J are TRBV5-1 and TRBJ2-3, with D possibly TRBD1 on 5 matching bases. The ends were cut back, 5 bases at V and 2 bases at J, with 15 bases in the middle. Germline V lookup: CDR1 SGHRS, CDR2 YFSETQ. CDR3 size: 15 residues. In nucleotides, the CDR3 is TGCGCCAGCAGTCCTGACAGAGCCCTCACAGATACGCAGTATTTT. This codes for CASSPDRALTDTQYF.

This clonotype was recorded a few times. The chain employs TRBV5-5 and TRBJ2-2; D gene uncertain. The CDR3 is 15 residues long. Trimming cost V 4 bases and J 0 bases, with 10 bases left between them. CDR1 and CDR2 from the germline V gene are SGHKS and YYEKEE (reference sequence). The CDR3 DNA reads TGTGCCAGCAGCCCCATAGGGACGAACACCGGGGAGCTGTTTTTT. This sequence encodes CASSPIGTNTGELFF.

In its sample, this clonotype was seen many times. The chain joins TRBV6-2 or TRBV6-3 to TRBJ1-1; D possibly corresponds to TRBD1 (6 bases). Trimming took off 5 bases at V and 0 bases at J, with 13 bases between the two ends. Germline V lookup: CDR1 MNHEY, CDR2 SVGEGT. The length of the CDR3 is 15 residues. The CDR3 here is CASSDGDNLNTEAFF. In DNA, the CDR3 is TGTGCCAGCAGTGATGGGGACAACTTGAACACTGAAGCTTTCTTT.

The V call is TRBV29-1, the J call TRBJ1-1; weak D call: TRBD1 (5 bases). V lost 5 bases, J lost 1 base, and 14 bases lay in between. Per the germline V gene, CDR1 is SQVTM and CDR2 is ANQGSEA. The CDR3 has 14 residues. The CDR3, as DNA: TGCAGCGTTTTAGCCGGGACCGCGAACACTGAAGCTTTCTTT. Its protein product is CSVLAGTANTEAFF.

This clonotype has a count of ten or more. The chain uses TRBV25-1 and TRBJ1-4, with a possible D match to TRBD1 (6 bases). Between the trimmed V and J ends, which lost 5 bases and 4 bases, there was a span of 11 bases. From germline, CDR1 is MGHDK and CDR2 SYGVNS. The length of the CDR3 is 14 residues. The CDR3 sequence: CASSKGGINEKLFF. For the CDR3, the DNA is TGTGCCAGCAGTAAAGGGGGGATTAATGAAAAACTGTTTTTT.

About this clonotype: Sequence at one end of the junction differs from germline and may be a read error. Here the CDR3 DNA reads TGTACCACCAATACAGGTTCAGGAGATACGCAGTATTTT. The encoded protein is CTTNTGSGDTQYF. The chain uses TRBV24-1 and TRBJ2-3; TRBD1 might be the D (5 bases). In germline, CDR1 is KGHDR, CDR2 SFDVKD. CDR3 size: 13 residues.

This chain connects TRBV10-2 to TRBJ1-1; 9 bases align to TRBD1. The CDR3 length is 16 residues. The J segment lost 2 bases and the V segment lost 2 bases, leaving 6 bases of the junction unmatched. Germline V CDR1 and CDR2: WSHSY, SAAADI. The CDR3 bases are TGCGCCAGCAGTGAGAGAACAGGGGGCGAAAACACTGAAGCTTTCTTT. It yields the protein CASSERTGGENTEAFF.

The V call is TRBV25-1, the J call TRBJ1-1; 7 positions match TRBD1. Looked up from germline, CDR1 is MGHDK and CDR2 is SYGVNS. V lost 9 bases, J lost 4 bases, and 5 bases stayed unmatched. The CDR3 runs to 12 residues. CDR3 sequence (DNA): TGTGCCAGTTTATCAGGGGGCACTGAAGCTTTCTTT. As protein: CASLSGGTEAFF.

The table lists this clonotype with a few counts. The chain is built from TRBV7-9 and TRBJ1-6, with TRBD1 matching over 9 bases. The V and J ends lost 8 bases and 9 bases, in that order; junction bases with no gene match: 14. This CDR3 has 16 amino acids. Germline assignment: CDR1 SEHNR and CDR2 FQNEAQ (reference sequence). CDR3 residues: CASSRLAGQGFSPLHF. The DNA of the CDR3 is TGTGCCAGCTCACGCCTAGCAGGACAGGGGTTTTCACCCCTCCACTTT.

The chain carries TRBV7-3 and TRBJ1-2; TRBD1 might be the D (6 bases). Trimming removed 4 bases from V and 7 bases from J, with 19 bases in between. CDR3 size: 15 residues. Germline assignment: CDR1 SGHTA and CDR2 FQGTGA. CDR3 loop: CASSSVGGGGCGYTF. CDR3 coding DNA: TGTGCCAGCAGCTCCGTTGGAGGGGGTGGCTGTGGCTACACCTTC.

The V gene is TRBV5-1, the J gene TRBJ2-7, with 14 bases aligning to TRBD2. The J call is doubtful: the DNA matches TRBJ2-1 better. The CDR3 sequence is 17 residues long. CDR1 SGHRS and CDR2 YFSETQ come from the germline V gene. The CDR3 DNA is TGCGCCAGCAGCTCGGGACTAGCGGGAGATTCCTACAATGAGCAGTTCTTC. Translation: CASSSGLAGDSYNEQFF.

There are a few counts of this clonotype. The rearrangement links TRBV20-1 to TRBJ2-3; the D gene could be TRBD1 or TRBD2 (5 bases each). This CDR3 is built from 13 residues. CDR1 is DFQATT, CDR2 SNEGSKA, per germline (reference sequence). The ends were cut back, 5 bases at V and 4 bases at J, with 13 bases in the middle. This CDR3 reads CSAGIGGPDTQYF. In nucleotides, the CDR3 is TGCAGTGCTGGGATTGGGGGACCAGATACGCAGTATTTT.

This clonotype was counted many times. The chain recombines TRBV6-1 with TRBJ1-2, with 10 bases fitting TRBD1. V dropped 6 bases and J dropped 6; count of bases not matched to a gene: 7. This CDR3 is 14 amino acids long. From germline, CDR1 is MNHNS and CDR2 SASEGT. CDR3 sequence reads: CASSEPGTGDGYTF. The CDR3 coding sequence is TGTGCCAGCAGCGAACCAGGGACAGGGGATGGCTACACCTTC.

At least ten counts were recorded for this clonotype. The CDR3 DNA is TGTGCCAGCAGCGTAGACGGAGTACTCAATCAGCCCCAGCATTTT. This encodes CASSVDGVLNQPQHF. The chain uses TRBV9 and TRBJ1-5; D is undetermined. V was clipped by 0 bases and J by 3 bases, with 10 bases between them. The CDR3 spans 15 residues. Germline CDR1 reads SGDLS; CDR2 reads YYNGEE.

This clonotype has at least ten counts. An end of the junction does not agree with germline; a read error may underlie this. The V gene is TRBV10-2, the J gene TRBJ1-1; no clear D gene. The CDR3 has 14 residues. Per the germline V gene, CDR1 is WSHSY and CDR2 is SAAADI. CDR3 residues: CASSDVSWNTGAFF. For the CDR3, the DNA is TGCGCCAGCAGTGATGTCTCCTGGAACACTGGAGCTTTCTTT.

The chain recombines TRBV10-1 with TRBJ2-2; 11 nucleotides match TRBD1. The germline CDR1 and CDR2 sequences are WNHNN and SYGVQD (reference sequence). V shed 0 bases and J 2 bases; nucleotides not matched to a gene: 2. The CDR3 is 17 amino acids. CDR3 in amino acids: CASSESGQGANTGELFF. CDR3 DNA: TGCGCCAGCAGTGAGTCAGGACAGGGGGCAAACACCGGGGAGCTGTTTTTT.

This clonotype was counted ten times or more. The chain combines TRBV10-3 with TRBJ2-2; TRBD1 agrees at 8 bases. V lost 2 bases and J lost 6; bases outside the gene matches: 11. Germline assignment: CDR1 ENHRY and CDR2 SYGVKD. The CDR3 extends over 17 amino acids. The DNA for the CDR3 is TGTGCCATCAGTGAGCCTGGGACAGGTCCTCCCGCCGGGGAGCTGTTTTTT. This encodes CAISEPGTGPPAGELFF.

This chain links TRBV29-1 with TRBJ1-2, with D tentatively TRBD1 (6 bases). V shed 7 bases and J shed 0 bases, with 12 bases lying between them. The CDR3 covers 13 residues. Germline V gene data show CDR1 as SQVTM and CDR2 as ANQGSEA. CDR3 sequence (DNA): TGCAGCGCTACAGGGCTCCCTAACTATGGCTACACCTTC. This sequence encodes CSATGLPNYGYTF.

The chain recombines TRBV10-3 with TRBJ2-5, with a possible D match to TRBD1 (7 bases). Germline V gene data show CDR1 as ENHRY and CDR2 as SYGVKD. V lost 6 bases and J lost 5, with 13 bases in between. The CDR3 contains 13 residues. The CDR3 DNA sequence: TGTGCCATCAGGCCAGGGGGGCATGAGACCCAGTACTTC. It yields the protein CAIRPGGHETQYF.

A single count supports this clonotype. A much bigger clone sits one base away, suggesting this may be a read error. The chain carries TRBV7-8 and TRBJ2-7, with no clear D. The CDR3 loop spans 13 amino acids. Germline V gene data show CDR1 as SGHVS and CDR2 as FQNEAQ. The CDR3 DNA is TGTGCCGGCAGCTCTAATAGAAACTACGAGCAGTACTTC. As protein: CAGSSNRNYEQYF.

V is TRBV7-3 and J is TRBJ2-7; 10 bases fit TRBD2. The CDR3 is made up of 14 amino acids. Germline V CDR1 and CDR2: SGHTA, FQGTGA. V lost 3 bases and J lost 7; bases outside the gene matches: 6. CDR3 nucleotides: TGTGCCAGCAGCTTTGGGACTAGCGAAGATGAGCAGTACTTC. Its translation is CASSFGTSEDEQYF.

This clonotype was found many times. The chain combines TRBV6-1 with TRBJ1-5; 8 bases map to TRBD1. V dropped 8 bases and J dropped 5; count of bases not matched to a gene: 14. CDR1 and CDR2 from the germline V gene are MNHNS and SASEGT. The CDR3 has 16 residues. The CDR3 nucleotides are TGTGCCAGCTTTGGAGGAGGACAGGGATGGGATCAGCCCCAGCATTTT. It codes for CASFGGGQGWDQPQHF.

With regard to this clonotype: A much larger clone lies one base from this, so it may be a read error. This chain joins TRBV20-1 and TRBJ1-2; weak D call: TRBD1 (6 bases). Germline V gene lookup returns CDR1 DFQATT and CDR2 SNEGSKA (reference sequence). Trimming removed 2 bases from V and 5 bases from J, with 24 bases in between. The CDR3 spans 17 residues. The chain's CDR3 is CSARIQGTRSATYGYTF. CDR3 in DNA: TGCAGTGCTAGAATTCAGGGGACTAGATCGGCAACATATGGCTACACCTTC.